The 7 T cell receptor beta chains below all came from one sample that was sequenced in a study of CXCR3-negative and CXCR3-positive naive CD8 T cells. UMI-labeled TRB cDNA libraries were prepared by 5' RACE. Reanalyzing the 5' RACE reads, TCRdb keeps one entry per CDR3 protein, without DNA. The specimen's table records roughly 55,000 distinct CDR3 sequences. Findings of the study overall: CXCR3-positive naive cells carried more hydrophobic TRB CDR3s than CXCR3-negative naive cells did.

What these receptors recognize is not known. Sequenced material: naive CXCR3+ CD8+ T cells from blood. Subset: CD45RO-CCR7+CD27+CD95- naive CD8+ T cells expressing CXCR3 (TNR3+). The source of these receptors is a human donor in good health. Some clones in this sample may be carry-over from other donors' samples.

CDR3 sequence: CSALLAGIDYTGELFF. This rearrangement joins TRBV29-1 to TRBJ2-2. CDR3 length: 16 residues. Germline assignment: CDR1 SQVTM and CDR2 ANQGSEA.

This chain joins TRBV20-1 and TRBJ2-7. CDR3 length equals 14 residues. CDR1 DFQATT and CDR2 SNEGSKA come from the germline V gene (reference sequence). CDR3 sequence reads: CSARDPAVDYEQYF.

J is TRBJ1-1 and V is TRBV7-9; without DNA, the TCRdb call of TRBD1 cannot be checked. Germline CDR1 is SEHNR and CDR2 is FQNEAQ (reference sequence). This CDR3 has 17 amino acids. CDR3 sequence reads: CASSLVGQGVVNTEAFF.

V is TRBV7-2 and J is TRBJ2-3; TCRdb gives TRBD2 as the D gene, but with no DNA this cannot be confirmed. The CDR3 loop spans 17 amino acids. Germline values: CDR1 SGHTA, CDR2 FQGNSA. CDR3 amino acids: CASSLEPRLAGADTQYF.

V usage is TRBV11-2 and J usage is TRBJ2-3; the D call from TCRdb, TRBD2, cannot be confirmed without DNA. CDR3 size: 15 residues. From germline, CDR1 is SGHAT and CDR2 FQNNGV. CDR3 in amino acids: CASSWSGGVADTQYF.

CDR3 protein: CASSLGVLRGPGEETQYF. The J gene is TRBJ2-5, the V gene TRBV7-2; TCRdb designates TRBD1, a call that cannot be tested without DNA. The CDR3 has 18 residues. Germline assignment: CDR1 SGHTA and CDR2 FQGNSA. Filled out from reference TRBV7-2 and TRBJ2-5, the complete variable domain reads GAGVSQSPSNKVTEKGKDVELRCDPISGHTALYWYRQSLGQGLEFLIYFQGNSAPDKSGLPSDRFSAERTGGSVSTLTIQRTQQEDSAVYLCASSLGVLRGPGEETQYFGPGTRLLVL.

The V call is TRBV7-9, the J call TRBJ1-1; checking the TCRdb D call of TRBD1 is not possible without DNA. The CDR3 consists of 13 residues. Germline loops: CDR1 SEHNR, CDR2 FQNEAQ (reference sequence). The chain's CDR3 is CASSLMGHTEAFF. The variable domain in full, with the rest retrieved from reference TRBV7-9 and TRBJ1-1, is DTGVSQNPRHKITKRGQNVTFRCDPISEHNRLYWYRQTLGQGPEFLTYFQNEAQLEKSRLLSDRFSAERPKGSFSTLEIQRTEQGDSAMYLCASSLMGHTEAFFGQGTRLTVV.